This T cell receptor beta chain emerged from a study of post-analysis software for immune sequencing data (dated by TCRdb to the mid-2010s). The study in broad terms: Disease courses on record covered relapsing-remitting, secondary progressive and progressive-relapsing multiple sclerosis, though some patients had no subtype annotation. Patient repertoires were compared against roughly 11 previously published healthy control repertoires from donors aged about 6 to 25 years. A subset of samples was prepared in parallel using single-end sample barcoding, then pooled and co-amplified after Illumina adapter ligation. The study at large found these results: Strong co-clustering of samples prepared in the same batch was shown by direct clustering with F measure, prompting a batch-effect correction. Roughly 5 TRBV segments, including TRBV5-6, TRBV5-1 and TRBV20-1, were significantly more frequent in patients than controls. The control group was slightly older than the multiple sclerosis patient group. Significantly lower normalized Chao1 diversity was found in multiple sclerosis patients than in controls, suggesting substantial peripheral T-cell clonal expansion.

The receptor library was made with PCR. The sequencer was an Illumina HiSeq 2500. To reduce PCR and sequencing biases, unique molecular identifiers were built into the TCR beta cDNA libraries. Approximately 500,000 cDNA molecules were obtained per 1 to 10 million input T cells, so each molecule approximated one T cell. The patient libraries were prepared and sequenced with the same protocol used for the earlier healthy control dataset. Within a given batch, samples were prepared together, multiplexed and sequenced on the same HiSeq lane. The paper's data handling went like this. MIGEC handled the raw barcoded reads, throwing out single-read molecular identifier groups before consensus assembly and CDR3 extraction. Clonotype tables were post-analysed with VDJtools, and diversity was normalized by down-sampling all datasets to the smallest sample size. In repertoire overlap clustering, CDR3 amino acid sequences, but not nucleotide sequences, were matched to correct batch-related cross-sample contamination. In TCRdb, the public reads were trimmed at Q25 with fastp and aligned with MiXCR, with productive beta chains retained. Records with the same CDR3 protein are collapsed into one entry carrying the most frequent genes and DNA. These V and J calls derive from TCRdb rather than the authors' analysis. Counted in this sample were about 540,000 distinct CDR3 sequences; approximately 34% of them appeared once. Jointly, the top ten make up under 7% of the sample.

TCR beta repertoires were profiled from peripheral blood of about a dozen young patients with multiple sclerosis to demonstrate the VDJtools post-analysis software. The patients with multiple sclerosis were children and adolescents between roughly 6 and 15 years of age. From the cysteine up to the phenylalanine, the CDR3 has a length of 13 residues. Only the CDR3 DNA is retained, 39 bases long and in frame from the first base. The V end loses 4 bases and the J end loses 3 bases, and a stretch of 7 bases separates them. The germline V gene yields LGHNA for CDR1 and YNFKEQ for CDR2. In regard to this clonotype: Its antigen target is currently unknown. Qualities for individual bases were not recorded, and no much larger clone is one base off.

The receptor comes from a girl aged 2 to 17 with multiple sclerosis. The V gene is TRBV4-2 and the J gene is TRBJ1-5; perhaps TRBD1 is the D gene, with 5 bases matching. The sample was blood. The nucleotides read TGTGCCAGCAGCCGGGGGATCAATCAGCCCCAGCATTTT. Its protein reads: CASSRGINQPQHF.